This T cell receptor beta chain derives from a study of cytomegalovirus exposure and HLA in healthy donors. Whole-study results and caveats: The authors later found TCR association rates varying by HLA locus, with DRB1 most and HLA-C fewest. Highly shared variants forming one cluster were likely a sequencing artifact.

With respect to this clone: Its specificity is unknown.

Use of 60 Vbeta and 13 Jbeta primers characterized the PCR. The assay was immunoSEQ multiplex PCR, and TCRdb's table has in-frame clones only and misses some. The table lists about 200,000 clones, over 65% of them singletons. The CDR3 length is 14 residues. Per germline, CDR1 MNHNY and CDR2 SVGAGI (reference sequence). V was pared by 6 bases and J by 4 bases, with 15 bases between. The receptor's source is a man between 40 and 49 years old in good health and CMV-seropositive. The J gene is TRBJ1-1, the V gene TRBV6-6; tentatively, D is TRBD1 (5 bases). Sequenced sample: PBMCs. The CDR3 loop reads CASSTSWGGTEAFF. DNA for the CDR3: TGTGCCAGCAGCACTTCCTGGGGGGGCACTGAAGCTTTCTTT.